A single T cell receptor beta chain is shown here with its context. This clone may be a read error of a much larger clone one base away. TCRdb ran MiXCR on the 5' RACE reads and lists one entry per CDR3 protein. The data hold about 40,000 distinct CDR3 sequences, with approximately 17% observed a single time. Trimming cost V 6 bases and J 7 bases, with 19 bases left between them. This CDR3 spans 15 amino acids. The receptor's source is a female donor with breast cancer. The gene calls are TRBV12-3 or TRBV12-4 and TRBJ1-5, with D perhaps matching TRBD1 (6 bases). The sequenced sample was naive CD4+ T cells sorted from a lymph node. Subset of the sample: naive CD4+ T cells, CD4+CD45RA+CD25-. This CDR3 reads CASSPEQGNGQPQHF. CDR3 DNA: TGTGCCAGCAGCCCGGAACAGGGAAATGGACAGCCCCAGCATTTT.